This paragraph reports one TCR beta chain. As yet, its antigen is unknown. This specimen comes from a study of blood T cells in healthy people across ages. Alongside a J-beta primer mix, a sample-barcoded 5' primer served in a second PCR lasting about 7 to 11 cycles. At least 2.5 million CDR3-containing paired-end reads were obtained per sample. TCRdb re-called the 5' RACE reads through MiXCR, storing one row per CDR3 protein. The table has 2 million or so distinct CDR3 sequences, about 49% seen once; the top ten hold approximately 2%. Broader study findings: Leaving the PBMCs unsorted stopped any conclusive comparison of naive versus antigen-experienced cells.

This CDR3 has 13 residues. V dropped 1 base and J dropped 6 bases, with 10 bases sitting between them. Germline V gene lookup returns CDR1 MNHEY and CDR2 SMNVEV (reference sequence). The chain employs TRBV27 and TRBJ2-7; D possibly corresponds to TRBD1 (6 bases). This TCR was sampled from a woman in her thirties or forties in good health. Sequenced sample: blood. The CDR3 nucleotides read TGTGCCAGCAGTTTATTCCCACAGGGCGAGCAGTACTTC. Translated: CASSLFPQGEQYF.